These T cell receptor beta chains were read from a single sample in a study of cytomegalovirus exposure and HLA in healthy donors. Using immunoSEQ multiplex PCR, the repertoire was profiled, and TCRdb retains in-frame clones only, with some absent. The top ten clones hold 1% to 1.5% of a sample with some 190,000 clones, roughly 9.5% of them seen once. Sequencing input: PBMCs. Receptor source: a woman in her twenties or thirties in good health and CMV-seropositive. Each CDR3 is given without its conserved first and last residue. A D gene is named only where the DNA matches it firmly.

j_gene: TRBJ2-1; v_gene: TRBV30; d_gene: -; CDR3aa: AWSGDLQGEQF
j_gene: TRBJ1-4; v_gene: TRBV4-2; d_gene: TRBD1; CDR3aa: ASSHLGQEKEKLF
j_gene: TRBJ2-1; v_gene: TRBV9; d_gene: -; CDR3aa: ASSVAGNEQF
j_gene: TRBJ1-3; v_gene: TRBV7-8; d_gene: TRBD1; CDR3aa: ASSWDRPNSGNTIY
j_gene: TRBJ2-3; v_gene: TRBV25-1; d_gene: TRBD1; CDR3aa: ASSEYETGVSTDTQY
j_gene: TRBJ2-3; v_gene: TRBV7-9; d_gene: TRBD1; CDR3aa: ASSLGNTGGTDTQY
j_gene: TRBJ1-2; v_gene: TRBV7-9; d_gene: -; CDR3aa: ASSPWGVGGPYGYT
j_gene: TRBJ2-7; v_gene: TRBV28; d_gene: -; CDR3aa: ASTVSPGHNEQY
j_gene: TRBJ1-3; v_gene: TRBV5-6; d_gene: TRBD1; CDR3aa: ASSWGQGSFSGNTIY
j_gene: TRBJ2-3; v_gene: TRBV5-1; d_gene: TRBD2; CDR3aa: ASSLGGTSGVDTQY